This TCR beta chain was profiled in a study of OX40 agonist ivuxolimab in advanced cancers. Background for the entire study: The costimulatory receptor OX40 (CD134) was targeted by ivuxolimab, a fully human IgG2 agonistic monoclonal antibody. Intravenous ivuxolimab was administered to patients every 2 weeks at six dose levels: 0.01, 0.1, 0.3, 1.5, 3 and 10 mg/kg. Of the roughly 51 patients in dose escalation, some 19 had hepatocellular carcinoma, some 15 had melanoma, 9 had renal cell carcinoma and 9 had head and neck cancer. In the dose-escalation cohort, 82.7% of patients were male, and the mean age was about 55 years, with a range of 23 to 79. Patients were allowed to have had prior anti-PD-1, anti-PD-L1 or anti-CTLA-4 therapy, and around two fifths of the dose-escalation patients had been treated with checkpoint inhibitors. Partial responses occurred in three dose-escalation patients, of whom one had hepatocellular carcinoma and two had cutaneous melanoma. Peripheral TCRbeta sequencing aimed to test whether ivuxolimab altered TCR sequence diversity and caused clonal T-cell expansion. The paper describes the monotherapy dose-escalation part (N ≈ 49 patients) of the phase I trial of ivuxolimab. Broader findings and caveats from the paper: Which antigens the clonally expanded peripheral T cells were specific for was not determined. In the 0.1-3.0 mg/kg groups, partial responders had among the lowest normalized peripheral clonal expansion, particularly in CD8+ T cells. Low levels of normalized T-cell clonal expansion were also seen in some patients who did not respond. At doses of 0.1 to 3.0 mg/kg, clonal expansion of both CD4+ and CD8+ blood T cells was observed from baseline to week 6. After ivuxolimab, expanded clones were on average more numerous among CD8+ T cells than among CD4+ T cells.

To sequence the TCRbeta CDR3 region, genomic DNA was isolated from the sorted cells. TCRbeta CDR3 regions were sequenced using the immunoSEQ Assay. Entries here come from immuneACCESS through TCRdb and include only in-frame sequences with V and J called. Some clones fail to appear in such tables; in the studies checked, an unresolved V gene covers under half of the shortfall, and the cause of the remainder is unknown. This sample has about 130,000 clones in its table, and under 95% of those were observed once. The top ten constitute around 0.81% of the sample. Looking up the germline V gene yields CDR1 SGDLS and CDR2 YYNGEE. The CDR3, from cysteine to phenylalanine, totals 16 residues. The retained sequence is limited to the CDR3, 48 bases, with the frame set at the first base. V is reduced by 4 bases and J by 3 bases, leaving a spacing of 18 bases between them. The trial excluded patients who had a history of autoimmune disease or were on systemic immunosuppression. Peripheral blood for TCR sequencing was collected from all dose cohorts at baseline, on cycle 4 day 1, and on cycle 7 day 1. The samples were drawn from a first-in-human, open-label, multicenter phase I dose-escalation trial of ivuxolimab. Adults with locally advanced or metastatic melanoma, renal cell, hepatocellular, or head and neck squamous cell carcinoma were enrolled in the trial. Before TCR sequencing, CD4+ T cells and CD8+ T cells were sorted from peripheral blood as separate populations.

A remark on this clone: Its target antigen remains unknown. Qualities for individual bases were not recorded, and no much larger clone is one base off.

Specimen: CD4+ or CD8+ T cells sorted from blood, collected in a trial of the OX40 agonist ivuxolimab. This TCR derives from an adult with an advanced solid tumor such as melanoma, head and neck, liver or kidney cancer. The rearranged segments are TRBV9 and TRBJ2-3; TRBD2 might be the D gene, on 7 matching bases. The CDR3 protein: CASSPFGGGGTDTQYF. In nucleotide form, the sequence is TGTGCCAGCAGCCCGTTCGGAGGGGGGGGGACAGATACGCAGTATTTT. Extended through the reference TRBV9 and TRBJ2-3 proteins, this CDR3 yields the full variable domain: DSGVTQTPKHLITATGQRVTLRCSPRSGDLSVYWYQQSLDQGLQFLIQYYNGEERAKGNILERFSAQQFPDLHSELNLSSLELGDSALYFCASSPFGGGGTDTQYFGPGTRLTVL.